The entry that follows covers one TCR beta chain sequence. This CDR3 has 13 residues. V was trimmed by 4 bases and J by 5 bases, leaving 11 bases between them. The germline V gene has CDR1 LNHDA and CDR2 SQIVND (reference sequence). This sample is part of a study of blood T cell repertoires in COVID-19. Study background: PBMCs, B-cell-depleted T cells, or T cells were the source of the cDNA or gDNA that made up the material.

In the authors' workflow: Amplification from reference gene primers served as the basis for estimated nucleated cell counts. TCRdb's copy holds only in-frame clones and misses some; the assay was immunoSEQ multiplex PCR. That table furnishes V, J and clone size, whereas the DNA furnished D and trimming. Of some 320,000 clones detected, 90% appear once; the ten largest clones hold around 2.5%. This study enrolled people aged about 18 to 100 from about 26 US geographic areas. Participant-given clinical history determined each cohort assignment. Sequenced material: PBMCs or T cells enriched from blood (not recorded which). The receptor was isolated from a man aged 60-69 years who had recovered from COVID-19. This chain links TRBV19 with TRBJ1-1; D is undetermined. CDR3 nucleotide sequence: TGTGCCAGTAGTAGGAGGGTGCAGACTGAAGCTTTCTTT. Translating gives CASSRRVQTEAFF.